The TCR beta chain under discussion was sequenced for a study of blood T cell repertoires in COVID-19. Overall study context: PBMCs, B-cell-depleted T cells, or T cells provided the cDNA or gDNA that made up the material.

Authors' data handling: Amplification of reference gene primers provided the estimated nucleated cell counts. The data were produced by immunoSEQ multiplex PCR, yet TCRdb's version contains in-frame clones alone and is incomplete. That table furnishes V, J and clone size, whereas the DNA furnished D and trimming. The table records over 200,000 clones, 86% of them present only once. The CDR3 runs 12 residues. Trimming removed 5 bases from V and 0 bases from J, with 4 bases in between. In germline, CDR1 is SQVTM, CDR2 ANQGSEA. The TCR was taken from a woman aged 30 to 39 who had recovered from COVID-19. V and J are TRBV29-1 and TRBJ2-2; D ambiguous. The sample comprised peripheral blood. The CDR3 protein is CSVFTNTGELFF. CDR3 in DNA: TGCAGCGTTTTTACGAACACCGGGGAGCTGTTTTTT.